This T cell receptor beta chain was documented in a study of blood T cell repertoires in COVID-19. As for the study in general: Some COVID-19 samples were acute and others convalescent; all came from the United States, Italy and Spain. Sources were T cells, B-cell-depleted T cells, or PBMCs; the material itself was cDNA or gDNA.

The CDR3 is 15 amino acids. CDR1 is SGHRS and CDR2 is YFSETQ in the germline V gene. The V gene lost 0 bases and the J gene lost 3 bases, with 12 bases spanning the gap. Data came from immunoSEQ multiplex PCR; TCRdb stores just in-frame clones and leaves some out. The repertoire holds 130,000 or so clones, with around 85% as singletons. The genes are TRBV5-1 and TRBJ2-5; a possible D gene is TRBD2 (5 bases). Sequenced: peripheral blood. The sequence derives from a man aged 55 to 70 with acute or convalescent COVID-19. CDR3 sequence reads: CASSLARGIEETQYF. The CDR3 nucleotides are TGCGCCAGCAGCTTGGCACGAGGGATCGAAGAGACCCAGTACTTC.